This T cell receptor beta chain was found in a study of blood T cell repertoires in COVID-19. Study information: From the United States, Italy and Spain came samples of acute and convalescent COVID-19.

In the original workflow: Counts of nucleated cells, estimated from reference gene primer amplification, were obtained. Repertoires were generated with immunoSEQ multiplex PCR, while TCRdb's copy carries only in-frame clones and drops some. V and J calls and clone size are given by that table; D and trimming were obtained from the DNA. The table has fewer than 250,000 clones, approximately 84% seen once. The germline CDR1 and CDR2 sequences are SGHDT and YYEEEE. The V segment lost 4 bases and the J segment 6 bases; nucleotides outside the gene matches: 12. The CDR3 covers 15 residues. In assigning cohorts, the study relied on participant-reported clinical history. Each recovered donor of Cohort 3 presented with two negative PCRs, clearance, or symptom resolution.

This chain links TRBV5-6 with TRBJ2-7; 8 bases are shared with TRBD2. Sequences were obtained from PBMCs or T cells enriched from blood (not recorded which). This receptor was taken from a woman under 40 who had recovered from COVID-19. DNA for the CDR3: TGTGCCAGCAGCCTCCGGGGGGGGTCAGGAGGCGAGCAGTACTTC. It translates to CASSLRGGSGGEQYF.